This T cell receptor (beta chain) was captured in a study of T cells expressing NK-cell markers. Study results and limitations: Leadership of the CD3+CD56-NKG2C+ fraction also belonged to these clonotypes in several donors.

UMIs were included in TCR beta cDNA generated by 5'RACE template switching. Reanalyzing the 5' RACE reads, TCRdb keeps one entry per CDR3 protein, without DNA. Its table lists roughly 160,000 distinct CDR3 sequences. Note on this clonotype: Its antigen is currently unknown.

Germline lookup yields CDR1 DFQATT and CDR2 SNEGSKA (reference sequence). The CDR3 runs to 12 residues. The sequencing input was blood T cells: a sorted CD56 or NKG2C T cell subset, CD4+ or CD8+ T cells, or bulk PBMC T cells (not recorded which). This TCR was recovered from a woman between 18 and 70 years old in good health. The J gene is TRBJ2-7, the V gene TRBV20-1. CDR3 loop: CSARGLSSEQYF.